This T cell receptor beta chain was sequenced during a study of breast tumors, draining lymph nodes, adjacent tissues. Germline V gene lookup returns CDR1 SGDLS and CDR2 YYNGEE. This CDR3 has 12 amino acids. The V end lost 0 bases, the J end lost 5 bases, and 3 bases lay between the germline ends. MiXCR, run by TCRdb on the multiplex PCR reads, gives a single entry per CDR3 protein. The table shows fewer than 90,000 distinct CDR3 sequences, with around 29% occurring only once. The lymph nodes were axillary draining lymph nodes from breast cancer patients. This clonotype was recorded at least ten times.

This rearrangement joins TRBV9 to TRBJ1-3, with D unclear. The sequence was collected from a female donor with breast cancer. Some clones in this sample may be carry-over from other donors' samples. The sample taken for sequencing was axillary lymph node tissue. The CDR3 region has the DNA TGTGCCAGCAGCGTAGATCGAAACACCATATATTTT. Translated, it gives CASSVDRNTIYF.